This TCR beta chain was captured by sequencing in a study of spatial heterogeneity in lung cancer. For the study at large: Alpha-chain detections were consistently fewer than beta-chain detections among the sequences. Overall study results and limits: Detection of ubiquitous tumor TCRs in blood was higher at resection than follow-up.

Note on this clonotype: Its target is unknown.

Time point reported: sample taken at primary tumor resection. Researchers sequenced whole RNA taken from tumor, nontumor lung or frozen PBMC without sorting. The roughly 66 donors had untreated early-stage non-small cell lung cancer. V gave up 4 bases and J gave up 0 bases, with 14 bases separating them. Germline V CDR1 and CDR2: SGHRS, YFSETQ. The length of the CDR3 is 16 residues. Unique molecular identifiers tagged every individual TCR cDNA molecule. A single record per CDR3 protein comes from TCRdb applying MiXCR to the 5' RACE reads. The sample contains over 10,000 distinct CDR3 sequences, 14% of which appear only once.

This sequence joins TRBV5-1 and TRBJ1-3, with a possible D match to TRBD1 (6 bases). Specimen: PBMCs, collected at surgery. The receptor was derived from a male donor with early-stage non-small cell lung cancer. The CDR3 sequence: CASSAGQTYSGNTIYF. CDR3 bases: TGCGCCAGCAGCGCCGGACAGACCTACTCTGGAAACACCATATATTTT. Using reference TRBV5-1 and TRBJ1-3 for the parts outside the CDR3, the full variable domain is KAGVTQTPRYLIKTRGQQVTLSCSPISGHRSVSWYQQTPGQGLQFLFEYFSETQRNKGNFPGRFSGRQFSNSRSEMNVSTLELGDSALYLCASSAGQTYSGNTIYFGEGSWLTVV.